The rows below give T cell receptor beta chains drawn from one sample of a study of Graves' ophthalmopathy and Graves' hyperthyroidism. From the multiplex PCR reads, TCRdb called clonotypes with MiXCR, one entry per CDR3 protein. The data show 200,000 to 250,000 distinct CDR3 sequences, roughly 50% seen once. The sample taken for sequencing was peripheral blood. These receptors all stem from an adult man with Graves' ophthalmopathy. CDR3s include the opening cysteine and the closing phenylalanine or tryptophan. The D gene is left open where the match is weak. The size field is filled for only some rows; it gives once, few, many or a size class.

abundance,j_gene,d_gene,v_gene,CDR3nt,CDR3aa
NA,TRBJ2-7,NA,TRBV19,TGTGCCAGTAGTATTGTCAGGGACTACGAGCAGTACTTC,CASSIVRDYEQYF
NA,TRBJ1-5,NA,TRBV2,TGTGCCAGCCCGAACCCCCAGAGGACCAGCAAGCCCCAGCATTTT,CASPNPQRTSKPQHF
many,TRBJ1-6,NA,TRBV15,TGTGCCACCAGCACTAAGAATATGAATTCACCCCTCCACTTT,CATSTKNMNSPLHF
NA,TRBJ2-7,NA,TRBV10-3,TGTGCCAGCACCACCGGGACTGGATCCTACGAGCAGTACTTC,CASTTGTGSYEQYF
many,TRBJ1-1,NA,TRBV2,TGTGCCAGCGAGGGTGGGGAAGGAGAAGCTTTCTTT,CASEGGEGEAFF
NA,TRBJ1-1,NA,TRBV15,TGTGCCACCAGCAGCCGCAGCGGTGGCACTGAAGCTTTCTTT,CATSSRSGGTEAFF
many,TRBJ1-6,NA,TRBV6-2/TRBV6-3,TGTGCCAGCAGTTACCCCATGGACGGCTCACCCCTCCACTTT,CASSYPMDGSPLHF
NA,TRBJ1-5,NA,TRBV20-1,TGCAGTGCTAGAGATGGGGAGGTTGGCAATCAGCCCCAGCATTTT,CSARDGEVGNQPQHF
few,TRBJ1-1,NA,TRBV2,TGTGCCAGCAGCCACTACCCGGCAGGGAACACTGAAGCTTTCTTT,CASSHYPAGNTEAFF
few,TRBJ1-5,NA,TRBV20-1,TGCAGTGCTAGAGCCTCAGGGTTTGGCAATCAGCCCCAGCATTTT,CSARASGFGNQPQHF
few,TRBJ1-1,NA,TRBV7-9,TGTGCCAGCAGCCCCACCCCTAACACTGAAGCTTTCTTT,CASSPTPNTEAFF
NA,TRBJ1-6,NA,TRBV12-3/TRBV12-4,TGTGCCAGCAGTTTGGGTTCCAGGTTTTCACCCCTCCACTTT,CASSLGSRFSPLHF
NA,TRBJ2-1,NA,TRBV7-9,TGTGCCAGCAGCCTTGACAATGAGCAGTTCTTC,CASSLDNEQFF
many,TRBJ1-1,TRBD1,TRBV20-1,TGCAGTGCTTGGGACAGGGTTGATGAAGCTTTCTTT,CSAWDRVDEAFF
many,TRBJ2-7,NA,TRBV29-1,TGCAGCGTTGGGGGCAGCCCCTACGAGCAGTACTTC,CSVGGSPYEQYF
many,TRBJ1-1,NA,TRBV2,TGTGCCAGCAGTGAAGCGGGGAGGCAGCAAGTCTTT,CASSEAGRQQVF
NA,TRBJ1-2,NA,TRBV29-1,TGCAGCGTTGAGACCCCGGGGGGGAAGAATGGCTACACCTTC,CSVETPGGKNGYTF
NA,TRBJ1-2,NA,TRBV29-1,TGCAGCGTTATCGGTGTCGGGGATGGCTACACCTTC,CSVIGVGDGYTF
NA,TRBJ2-2,NA,TRBV29-1,TGCAGCGTTGTTGGCGGTCTTACGAACACCGGGGAGCTGTTTTTT,CSVVGGLTNTGELFF
NA,TRBJ2-7,NA,TRBV20-1,TGCAGTGCTAGGGTTCGCTTGGGTAAGCAGTACGAGCAGTACTTC,CSARVRLGKQYEQYF
NA,TRBJ2-2,NA,TRBV7-3,TGTGCCAGCACCTTAGGGGGACTGAACACCGGGGAGCTGTTTTTT,CASTLGGLNTGELFF
few,TRBJ2-7,NA,TRBV7-6,TGTGCCAGCAGCCCCTCTTTAGGAGACGAGCAGTACTTC,CASSPSLGDEQYF
many,TRBJ2-5,TRBD2,TRBV24-1,TGTGCCACCAGTGATTTCCGAGGACTAGCGGGAGCTTCGTTGTACTTC,CATSDFRGLAGASLYF
few,TRBJ2-7,NA,TRBV10-3,TGTGCCATCAGTGAGTCGAGCGACAGCTCCTACGAGCAGTACTTC,CAISESSDSSYEQYF
NA,TRBJ2-2,NA,TRBV12-3/TRBV12-4,TGTGCCAGCACTGAACAGGGTGGGGAGCTGTTTTTT,CASTEQGGELFF
NA,TRBJ2-7,NA,TRBV5-8,TGTGCCAGCAGCGTGGGGGTGGTAACCTACGAGCAGTACTTC,CASSVGVVTYEQYF
NA,TRBJ1-1,NA,TRBV10-3,TGTGCCAGCAGTTACTCGCTCTATGCGGCCTTTACTAGTGATCTTGAAGCTTTCTTT,CASSYSLYAAFTSDLEAFF
NA,TRBJ2-2,NA,TRBV9,TGTGCCAGCAGCAGGGGACGGACCGGGGAGCTGTTTTTT,CASSRGRTGELFF
few,TRBJ2-5,TRBD1,TRBV29-1,TGCAGCGTTGTATTGTCGACAGGGGGGTGGGAGACCCAGTACTTC,CSVVLSTGGWETQYF
once,TRBJ2-2,TRBD1,TRBV7-9,TGTGCCAGCAGCTTAGACCACGGGACAGGGGCCGGGGAGCTGTTTTTT,CASSLDHGTGAGELFF
NA,TRBJ1-1,NA,TRBV6-5,TGTGCCAGCAGTTACTCAGGGTTGGGCACTGAAGCTTTCTTT,CASSYSGLGTEAFF
many,TRBJ1-1,NA,TRBV10-3,TGTGCCATCAGTGATGGGGGGAAGAACACTGAAGCTTTCTTT,CAISDGGKNTEAFF
many,TRBJ1-2,NA,TRBV20-1,TGCAGTGCTAGAGGCCAGGGTATCAACTATGGCTACACCTTC,CSARGQGINYGYTF
few,TRBJ1-5,NA,TRBV6-5,TGTGCCAGCAGCGGGGGGGGAAGGAATCAGCCCCAGCATTTT,CASSGGGRNQPQHF
NA,TRBJ1-2,NA,TRBV5-6,TGTGCCAGCAGCTACGGGACGAATGGCTACACCTTC,CASSYGTNGYTF